These T cell receptor beta chains were read from a single sample in a study of T-cell memory formation after mild COVID-19. MiXCR, run by TCRdb on the 5' RACE reads, gives a single entry per CDR3 protein. The table lists approximately 45,000 distinct CDR3 sequences, about 6.8% of them singletons, with roughly 0.79% in the top ten. What was sequenced was PBMCs or a T cell subset sorted from them (not recorded which). These receptors all stem from an adult who had mild COVID-19 (a few samples of this study predate the infection). Cell type and time point are not known. Each CDR3 is given with its conserved first and last residue. The order of the fields is CDR3 DNA, CDR3 protein, V gene, D gene, clone size, J gene. A D gene is named only where the DNA matches it firmly. Clone size is given for some rows only: seen once, a few or many times, or a class if the clone is expanded.

TGTGCCAGCAGCTTACACGGGGGGAACTCTGGGGCCAACGTCCTGACTTTC,CASSLHGGNSGANVLTF,TRBV11-1,TRBD2,-,TRBJ2-6
TGTGCCAGCAGCCAACGACTGCACCCCTACGAGCAGTACTTC,CASSQRLHPYEQYF,TRBV3-1,-,many,TRBJ2-7
TGTGCCACCAGCAGGTCAATCCAGGGAGGCTCGTTGTATGGCTACACCTTC,CATSRSIQGGSLYGYTF,TRBV15,-,-,TRBJ1-2
TGTGCCGGTCAGACAGGGGCTGGGGCCAACGTCCTGACTTTC,CAGQTGAGANVLTF,TRBV30,TRBD1,many,TRBJ2-6
TGCGCCAGCAGCCTCCAGACGAGCTCCTACAATGAGCAGTTCTTC,CASSLQTSSYNEQFF,TRBV4-3,-,many,TRBJ2-1
TGTGCCAGCTCTTTCCAGGGGGCTCGGGAGACCCAGTACTTC,CASSFQGARETQYF,TRBV18,TRBD1,-,TRBJ2-5
TGCGCCAGCAGCCCCCTGCAGGGTGCCTACAATGAGCAGTTCTTC,CASSPLQGAYNEQFF,TRBV5-1,-,many,TRBJ2-1
TGTGCCAGCAGCCCCAAGTCGGGACTTTTCCTGAACACCGGGGAGCTGTTTTTT,CASSPKSGLFLNTGELFF,TRBV14,-,few,TRBJ2-2
TGTGCCACCAGGAATTTGAACACCGGGGAGCTGTTTTTT,CATRNLNTGELFF,TRBV24-1,-,many,TRBJ2-2
TGTGCCAGCAGCTTGGCCAGGAACACCGGGGAGCTGTTTTTT,CASSLARNTGELFF,TRBV11-2,-,few,TRBJ2-2
TGTGCCAGCAGCTCGAGAGGCGGGCCCACAGATACGCAGTATTTT,CASSSRGGPTDTQYF,TRBV7-9,-,many,TRBJ2-3
TGCGCCAGCAGCCCCCGGGACAGGGGCCAGATACGCACCGGGGAGCTGTTTTTT,CASSPRDRGQIRTGELFF,TRBV5-1,TRBD1,many,TRBJ2-2
TGTGCCAGCAGGGAGGTCGACACCGGGGAGCTGTTTTTT,CASREVDTGELFF,TRBV27,-,-,TRBJ2-2
TGTGCCAGCAGCCCTAGGGGGATTTCCTACGAGCAGTACTTC,CASSPRGISYEQYF,TRBV14,-,many,TRBJ2-7
TGTGCCAGCAGCCTCGGGAGCGGGAGATGGGCTAATGAGCAGTTCTTC,CASSLGSGRWANEQFF,TRBV5-4,TRBD2,-,TRBJ2-1
TGTGCCACCAGTGATCCCCTTGGGGGACTAGCGGGCGTGGGGGAGCAGTTCTTC,CATSDPLGGLAGVGEQFF,TRBV24-1,TRBD2,many,TRBJ2-1
TGTGCCACCAGTAGGGGACAGGGTTCTCCCTACGAGCAGTACTTC,CATSRGQGSPYEQYF,TRBV24-1,TRBD1,few,TRBJ2-7
TGTGCCAGTAGCAAAGGGACTAGCGGGCCCGTCGCTCTCGACACCGGGGAGCTGTTTTTT,CASSKGTSGPVALDTGELFF,TRBV19,TRBD2,few,TRBJ2-2
TGTGCCAGCAGCTTATTATCAGGGAACACCGGGGAGCTGTTTTTT,CASSLLSGNTGELFF,TRBV11-3,-,few,TRBJ2-2
TGTGCCAGCATTCCCGGAGACATTCCCGTCCCTAATGAGCAGTTCTTC,CASIPGDIPVPNEQFF,TRBV7-6,-,many,TRBJ2-1
TGCGCCAGCAGCTTGGAAAAACTAGCGGGTTCGCTTAATGAGCAGTTCTTC,CASSLEKLAGSLNEQFF,TRBV5-1,TRBD2,many,TRBJ2-1
TGTGCCAGCAGCTTAGTCCAGTACAATGAGCAGTTCTTC,CASSLVQYNEQFF,TRBV7-2,-,many,TRBJ2-1
TGTGCCAGCAGTTACTCGATGGACAGGCACACAGATACGCAGTATTTT,CASSYSMDRHTDTQYF,TRBV6-2/TRBV6-3,TRBD1,few,TRBJ2-3
TGTGCCACCAGGGGGGAGATGGGCTCCTACAATGAGCAGTTCTTC,CATRGEMGSYNEQFF,TRBV24-1,-,many,TRBJ2-1
TGCAGTGCCCGAGACGAATTACTAGGGGAGAAGGTTCAGTACTTC,CSARDELLGEKVQYF,TRBV20-1,-,-,TRBJ2-4
TGCGCCAGCAAGGCGGTGGATAATTCACCCCTCCACTTT,CASKAVDNSPLHF,TRBV5-1,-,-,TRBJ1-6
TGTGCCAGTCGTGGAGGGGTAACCGGGCAGCCCCAGCATTTT,CASRGGVTGQPQHF,TRBV12-3/TRBV12-4,-,many,TRBJ1-5
TGCGCCAGCAGCCTCCTCGGGACAGGGAGAAGTATGGGCATTCAGTACTTC,CASSLLGTGRSMGIQYF,TRBV4-3,TRBD1,many,TRBJ2-4
TGTGCCAGCAGCCCCGAAGGACGTTATGAGACCCAGTACTTC,CASSPEGRYETQYF,TRBV9,-,many,TRBJ2-5
TGTGCCAGCAGTTCCCGGGACAGGGTTAAAACTGAAGCTTTCTTT,CASSSRDRVKTEAFF,TRBV5-6,TRBD1,-,TRBJ1-1
TGCAGTGCGCCGGGACAACGTACGCAGCCCCAGCATTTT,CSAPGQRTQPQHF,TRBV20-1,-,few,TRBJ1-5
TGTGCCAGCAGCCCCCCAAACGGAAGGGACTATGGCTACACCTTC,CASSPPNGRDYGYTF,TRBV3-1,-,few,TRBJ1-2
TGTGCCAGCAGCCCAGATGGGAACGGCGAGCAGTACTTC,CASSPDGNGEQYF,TRBV9,-,few,TRBJ2-7
TGTGCCAGCAGCACCAGTTTTTCAGGGGGGCCGTTTACGCAGTATTTT,CASSTSFSGGPFTQYF,TRBV7-2,-,-,TRBJ2-3
TGTGCCAGCAGCCGGATTAGTCTAGCGGGAGGATCGTCAAACACCGGGGAGCTGTTTTTT,CASSRISLAGGSSNTGELFF,TRBV7-3,TRBD2,many,TRBJ2-2
TGTGCCAGCAGCTTAGAGGGACTAGCTAGGAGTGAGCAGTACTTC,CASSLEGLARSEQYF,TRBV7-2,TRBD2,many,TRBJ2-7
TGCGCCAGCAGCTTGGAAGGGTTGTCAAGCACCGGGGAGCTGTTTTTT,CASSLEGLSSTGELFF,TRBV5-1,-,many,TRBJ2-2
TGTGCCAGCCAGCTAGCGGGGGTTTCCAGGGAGCTGTTTTTT,CASQLAGVSRELFF,TRBV3-1,TRBD2,many,TRBJ2-2
TGTGCCAGCAGCGCCGGGAGGTGGATTTTCTTT,CASSAGRWIFF,TRBV9,-,-,TRBJ1-1
TGCAGCGTTGAAGGGGGCCCTTTGAACACTGAAGCTTTCTTT,CSVEGGPLNTEAFF,TRBV29-1,-,-,TRBJ1-1
TGTGCCAGCAGCTTAGACCGGGAGCACGAGCAGTACTTC,CASSLDREHEQYF,TRBV7-2,-,-,TRBJ2-7
TGTGCCAGCACCGAAGAAGGCGGTGCTATCTTC,CASTEEGGAIF,TRBV2,-,many,TRBJ2-5
TGCGCCAGCAGCTTGTCCGGACAGGGGGAATTCGAGACCCAGTACTTC,CASSLSGQGEFETQYF,TRBV5-1,TRBD1,many,TRBJ2-5
TGCAGCGTGGCCCGGGACAGCAACACTGAAGCTTTCTTT,CSVARDSNTEAFF,TRBV29-1,TRBD1,few,TRBJ1-1
TGTGCCAGCGGGTGGGACCAAGAGACCCAGTACTTC,CASGWDQETQYF,TRBV2,-,many,TRBJ2-5
TGCAGTGCTAGAGATTGGACAGGGGGCAGATGGAATCAGCCCCAGCATTTT,CSARDWTGGRWNQPQHF,TRBV20-1,TRBD1,many,TRBJ1-5
TGTGCCAGCAGCCAACACCGGGACAGACCGTACAATGAGCAGTTCTTC,CASSQHRDRPYNEQFF,TRBV7-8,TRBD1,few,TRBJ2-1
TGTGCCAGCATGGGACAGGCCTACTTGGGGGAAAAACTGTTTTTT,CASMGQAYLGEKLFF,TRBV2,TRBD1,-,TRBJ1-4
TGTGCCAGCAGCAAAAGACAGGGACAAAGCTATGGCTACACCTTC,CASSKRQGQSYGYTF,TRBV6-6,TRBD1,-,TRBJ1-2
TGTGCCAGCAGCTTGGCTAGGGGGGATACGCAGTATTTT,CASSLARGDTQYF,TRBV5-5,-,many,TRBJ2-3
TGTGCCAGTAGCATACAGGGTCCGGGCAATCAGCCCCAGCATTTT,CASSIQGPGNQPQHF,TRBV19,-,few,TRBJ1-5
TGTGCCAGCAGTCCTAGCGGGAGGGGCTACAATGAGCAGTTCTTC,CASSPSGRGYNEQFF,TRBV12-3/TRBV12-4,TRBD2,many,TRBJ2-1
TGCGCCAGCAGCCAAGTAGGGACAGGGGGTAGAGATGAGCAGTTCTTC,CASSQVGTGGRDEQFF,TRBV4-1,TRBD1,few,TRBJ2-1
TGTGCCAGCAGGAAGCAGACCCAAGAGACCCAGTACTTC,CASRKQTQETQYF,TRBV6-1,-,many,TRBJ2-5
TGCGCCAGCAGCTTGATGGGGGTAGTGACTGAAGCTTTCTTT,CASSLMGVVTEAFF,TRBV5-1,-,many,TRBJ1-1